The 15 T cell receptor beta chains given below trace back to one sample, sequenced in a study of blood T cell repertoires in COVID-19. The assay was immunoSEQ multiplex PCR, and TCRdb's table has in-frame clones only and misses some. The sample lists approximately 120,000 clones; about 76% were seen once. What was sequenced was peripheral blood. The receptor set was obtained from an elderly man with acute or convalescent COVID-19.

This clone was detected many times. The CDR3 DNA sequence: TGTGCCAGCAGCTTAAGCTCCGGGACTGCCTACGAGCAGTACTTC. As protein: CASSLSSGTAYEQYF. The V call is TRBV7-2, the J call TRBJ2-7; a weak D match, TRBD2 (6 bases). The CDR3 loop spans 15 amino acids. The germline V gene has CDR1 SGHTA and CDR2 FQGNSA. Trimming stripped 2 bases from V and 2 bases from J, with 13 bases between.

This clone has just a few counts. The rearrangement links TRBV5-1 to TRBJ2-1; 7 bases are shared with TRBD1. CDR1 and CDR2 (germline): SGHRS, YFSETQ. The length of the CDR3 is 13 residues. V lost 6 bases and J lost 8; bases outside the gene matches: 8. The CDR3 sequence is CASTLRGGDEQFF. As DNA, the CDR3 is TGCGCCAGCACCCTACGAGGGGGCGATGAGCAGTTCTTC.

The chain combines TRBV2 with TRBJ2-5, with 8 bases fitting TRBD2. The germline V gene has CDR1 SNHLY and CDR2 FYNNEI. The junction had 3 bases not matched to a gene; V was cut back by 4 bases and J by 2 bases. The CDR3 runs 14 residues. The CDR3 DNA reads as TGTGCCAGCAGTGGCGGGACTAGACAAGAGACCCAGTACTTC. This codes for CASSGGTRQETQYF.

The gene calls are TRBV5-6 and TRBJ2-2, with D perhaps TRBD1 (6 bases). The CDR3 loop spans 16 amino acids. V was shortened by 3 bases and J by 6 bases, with 18 bases between the two germline ends. The V gene's germline CDR1 is SGHDT and CDR2 YYEEEE. CDR3 residues: CASSSGPGVGSGELFF. The DNA of the CDR3 is TGTGCCAGCAGCTCCGGGCCAGGGGTGGGATCCGGGGAGCTGTTTTTT.

The chain has TRBV18 and TRBJ1-1; D possibly corresponds to TRBD1 (5 bases). V was clipped by 4 bases and J by 1 base, with 10 bases between them. Germline V gene data show CDR1 as KGHSH and CDR2 as LQKENI. The CDR3 contains 14 residues. CDR3 loop: CASSLTATNTEAFF. The CDR3 DNA follows: TGTGCCAGCTCACTGACAGCAACGAACACTGAAGCTTTCTTT. Full variable domain (remainder filled in from reference TRBV18 and TRBJ1-1): NAGVMQNPRHLVRRRGQEARLRCSPMKGHSHVYWYRQLPEEGLKFMVYLQKENIIDESGMPKERFSAEFPKEGPSILRIQQVVRGDSAAYFCASSLTATNTEAFFGQGTRLTVV.

J is TRBJ2-5 and V is TRBV20-1; 8 positions agree with TRBD1. This CDR3 has 13 residues. Germline loops: CDR1 DFQATT, CDR2 SNEGSKA (reference sequence). V lost 3 bases, J lost 4 bases, and 4 bases stayed unmatched. The CDR3 sequence is CSASDGQGETQYF. The CDR3 DNA reads TGCAGTGCTAGTGACGGACAGGGAGAGACCCAGTACTTC.

Only a few counts were recorded for this clone. The V call is TRBV27, the J call TRBJ2-2, with TRBD2 as a possible D gene (5 bases). Trimming took off 3 bases at V and 2 bases at J, with 19 bases between the two ends. The V gene's germline CDR1 is MNHEY and CDR2 SMNVEV (reference sequence). The CDR3 consists of 18 residues. CDR3 coding DNA: TGTGCCAGCAGTTTCCGAGGGAATTACCCTTCAAACACCGGGGAGCTGTTTTTT. Its protein product is CASSFRGNYPSNTGELFF.

The chain combines TRBV28 with TRBJ1-6, with 9 nucleotides matching TRBD1. V dropped 6 bases and J dropped 7; count of bases not matched to a gene: 10. This CDR3 has 16 amino acids. Germline-derived CDR1 and CDR2 are MDHEN and SYDVKM. The CDR3: CASRSWDRAGNSPLHF. CDR3 nucleotide sequence: TGTGCCAGCAGGAGCTGGGACAGGGCTGGGAATTCACCCCTCCACTTT.

This rearrangement joins TRBV10-3 to TRBJ2-5, with 10 bases that match TRBD2. V shed 4 bases, J shed 5 bases, and the junction held 7 bases outside the gene matches. The CDR3 extends over 15 amino acids. CDR1 and CDR2 (germline): ENHRY, SYGVKD. The CDR3 loop is CAISGTSGGVETQYF. The CDR3 nucleotides read TGTGCCATCAGTGGGACTAGCGGAGGGGTTGAGACCCAGTACTTC.

This clone was recorded a few times. CDR3: CASSRGGGGGETQYF. The CDR3 nucleotides read TGTGCCAGCAGCCGGGGCGGGGGAGGTGGAGAGACCCAGTACTTC. The chain combines TRBV4-2 with TRBJ2-5, with 7 bases lining up with TRBD2. Germline CDR1 LGHNA, CDR2 YNFKEQ. V was clipped by 4 bases and J by 4 bases; unmatched bases: 9. CDR3 length equals 15 residues.

V and J are TRBV6-5 and TRBJ1-1, with D possibly TRBD1 on 6 matching bases. This CDR3 region has 14 residues. V shed 4 bases and J shed 3 bases, with 12 bases lying between them. CDR1 and CDR2 (germline): MNHEY, SVGAGI. CDR3 nucleotide sequence: TGTGCCAGCAGTTCGAACAGGGTCCACACTGAAGCTTTCTTT. Translating gives CASSSNRVHTEAFF.

In DNA form, the CDR3 reads TGCGCCAGCAGCTTGGACTACAGGAGTAACTATGGCTACACCTTC. It is translated as CASSLDYRSNYGYTF. The V call is TRBV5-1, the J call TRBJ1-2, with D tentatively TRBD1 (5 bases). The length of the CDR3 is 15 residues. Trimming pared 0 bases from V and 1 base from J, leaving 10 bases between. Germline V gene sequence: CDR1 SGHRS, CDR2 YFSETQ. The full variable domain, its missing parts supplied by reference TRBV5-1 and TRBJ1-2, is KAGVTQTPRYLIKTRGQQVTLSCSPISGHRSVSWYQQTPGQGLQFLFEYFSETQRNKGNFPGRFSGRQFSNSRSEMNVSTLELGDSALYLCASSLDYRSNYGYTFGSGTRLTVV.

V is TRBV6-5 and J is TRBJ2-7; maybe TRBD2 (7 bases). With 6 bases removed from V and 7 bases from J, the gap between germline ends came to 19 bases. Germline V gene data show CDR1 as MNHEY and CDR2 as SVGAGI. This CDR3 spans 14 amino acids. In DNA form, the CDR3 reads TGTGCCAGCAGCACCCATGGGGGGGCGGGGGAGCAGTACTTC. Encoded protein: CASSTHGGAGEQYF.

V usage is TRBV11-2 and J usage is TRBJ2-1; 10 nucleotides line up with TRBD2. This CDR3 comprises 15 residues. J lost 7 bases, V lost 5 bases, and 8 bases had no gene match. CDR1 and CDR2 from the germline V gene are SGHAT and FQNNGV. The CDR3 spells CASSHRGAGGNEQFF. CDR3 sequence (DNA): TGTGCCAGCAGCCACAGGGGAGCGGGGGGGAATGAGCAGTTCTTC.

V is TRBV4-1 and J is TRBJ2-5; 7 bases fit TRBD1. Trimming removed 3 bases from V and 5 bases from J; junction bases left unmatched: 9. CDR3 length equals 15 residues. Germline CDR1 is MGHRA and CDR2 is YSYEKL. This CDR3 reads CASSHGPGTAETQYF. The CDR3 DNA follows: TGCGCCAGCAGCCATGGCCCCGGGACAGCCGAGACCCAGTACTTC.